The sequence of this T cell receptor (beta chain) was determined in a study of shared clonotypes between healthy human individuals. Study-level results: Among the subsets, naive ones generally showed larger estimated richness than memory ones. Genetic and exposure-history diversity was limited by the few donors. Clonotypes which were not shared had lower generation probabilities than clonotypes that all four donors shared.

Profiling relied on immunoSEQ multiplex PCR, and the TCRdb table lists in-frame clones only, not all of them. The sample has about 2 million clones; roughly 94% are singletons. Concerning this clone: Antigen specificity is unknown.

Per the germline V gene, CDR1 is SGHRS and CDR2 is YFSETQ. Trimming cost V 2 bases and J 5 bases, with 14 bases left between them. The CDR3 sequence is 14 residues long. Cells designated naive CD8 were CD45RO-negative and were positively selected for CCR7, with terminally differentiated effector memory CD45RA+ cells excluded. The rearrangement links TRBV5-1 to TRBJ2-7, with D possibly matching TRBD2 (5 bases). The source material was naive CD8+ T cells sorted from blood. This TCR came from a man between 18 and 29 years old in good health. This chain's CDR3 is CASSFTEGPNEQYF. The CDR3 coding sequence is TGCGCCAGCAGCTTTACCGAGGGCCCCAACGAGCAGTACTTC.